This T cell receptor (beta chain) was sequenced during a study of identical twins. The study's findings and limits: Shared out-of-frame alpha sequences (those common to twins) showed excess low generation probability. Modelling approaches yielded underestimates of out-of-frame TCR alpha sharing between monozygotic twins. Conclusions were based on cross-sectional statistical analysis, without following the same donors.

TCRdb re-derived calls from the 5' RACE reads in MiXCR, one entry per CDR3 protein. Here the sample spans 400,000 to 500,000 distinct CDR3 sequences, more than 13% being singletons. V gave up 4 bases and J gave up 0 bases, with 7 bases separating them. The CDR3 is 14 residues long. Germline CDR1 reads MDHEN; CDR2 reads SYDVKM. Of note for this clonotype: Its antigen is as yet unknown.

Separately, the same data were catalogued under a study of yellow fever vaccine responses in identical twins.

This chain uses TRBV28 with TRBJ2-1; no clear D. Sequences were obtained from CD4+ T cells sorted from blood. The TCR originated in a woman aged 18 to 35 in good health. The CDR3 spells CASSSFSSYNEQFF. Written as DNA, the CDR3 is TGTGCCAGCAGTTCATTTAGCTCCTACAATGAGCAGTTCTTC. Based on the CDR3 plus reference TRBV28 and TRBJ2-1, the full variable domain is DVKVTQSSRYLVKRTGEKVFLECVQDMDHENMFWYRQDPGLGLRLIYFSYDVKMKEKGDIPEGYSVSREKKERFSLILESASTNQTSMYLCASSSFSSYNEQFFGPGTRLTVL.